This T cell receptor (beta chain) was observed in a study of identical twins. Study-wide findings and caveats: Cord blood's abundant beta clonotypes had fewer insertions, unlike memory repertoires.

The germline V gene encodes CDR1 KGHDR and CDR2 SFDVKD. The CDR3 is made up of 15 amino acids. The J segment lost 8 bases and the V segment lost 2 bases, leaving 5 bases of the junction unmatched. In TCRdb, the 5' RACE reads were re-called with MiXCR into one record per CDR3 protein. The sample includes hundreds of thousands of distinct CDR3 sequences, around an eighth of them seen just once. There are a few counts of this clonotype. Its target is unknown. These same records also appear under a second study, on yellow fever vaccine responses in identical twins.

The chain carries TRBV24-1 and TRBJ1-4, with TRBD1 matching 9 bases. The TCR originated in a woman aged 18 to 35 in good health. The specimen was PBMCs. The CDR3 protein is CATSDSWTGEEKLFF. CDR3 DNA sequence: TGTGCCACCAGTGATTCGTGGACAGGGGAGGAAAAACTGTTTTTT.